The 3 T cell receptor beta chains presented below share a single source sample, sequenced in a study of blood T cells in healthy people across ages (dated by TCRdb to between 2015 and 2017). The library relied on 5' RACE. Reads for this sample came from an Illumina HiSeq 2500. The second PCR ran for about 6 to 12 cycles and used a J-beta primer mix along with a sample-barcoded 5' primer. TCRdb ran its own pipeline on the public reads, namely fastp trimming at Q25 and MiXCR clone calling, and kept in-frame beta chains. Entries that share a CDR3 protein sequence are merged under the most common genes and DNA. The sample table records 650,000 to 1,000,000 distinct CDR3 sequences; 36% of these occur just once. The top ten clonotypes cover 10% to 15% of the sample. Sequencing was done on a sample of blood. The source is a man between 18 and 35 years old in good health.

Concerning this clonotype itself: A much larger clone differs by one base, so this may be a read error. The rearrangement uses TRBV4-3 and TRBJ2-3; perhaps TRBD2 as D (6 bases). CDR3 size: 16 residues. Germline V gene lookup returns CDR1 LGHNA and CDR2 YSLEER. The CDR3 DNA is TGCGTCAGCAGCCAAGGATCGGCGGGGAGCACAGATACGCAGTATTTT. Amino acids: CVSSQGSAGSTDTQYF.

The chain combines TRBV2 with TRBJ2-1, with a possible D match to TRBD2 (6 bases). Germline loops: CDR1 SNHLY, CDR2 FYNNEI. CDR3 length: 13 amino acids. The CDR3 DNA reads TGTGCTGGTAGGAGCGGGCGGGACAATGAGCAGTTCTTC. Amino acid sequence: CAGRSGRDNEQFF.

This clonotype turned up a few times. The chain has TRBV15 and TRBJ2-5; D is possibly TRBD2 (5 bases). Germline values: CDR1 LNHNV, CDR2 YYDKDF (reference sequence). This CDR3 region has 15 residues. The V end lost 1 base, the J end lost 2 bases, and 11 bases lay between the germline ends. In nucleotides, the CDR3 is TGTGCCACCAGCAGAGGTAGTCGGGGTCAAGAGACCCAGTACTTC. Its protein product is CATSRGSRGQETQYF.